The 15 T cell receptor beta chains listed next were all sequenced from one sample in a study of CD8 T cells in Susac syndrome. Random hexamers were used to reverse transcribe an amount of roughly 0.45 to 1 ug RNA. One entry per CDR3 protein, called by TCRdb with MiXCR from the immunoSEQ multiplex PCR reads. The table lists hundreds of thousands of distinct CDR3 sequences, around nine tenths of them singletons, with about 0.12% in the top ten. The specimen sequenced was CD8+ T cells from PBMCs. The receptors originated from a human donor with multiple sclerosis.

A single count supports this clonotype. The CDR3 loop is CASSYSDGGNTEAFF. The CDR3 nucleotides are TGTGCCAGCAGTTACTCGGACGGTGGGAACACTGAAGCTTTCTTT. The rearrangement joins TRBV6-5 to TRBJ1-1; no firm D call. The CDR3 consists of 15 residues. Trimming took 0 bases from V and 1 from J, leaving 9 bases between them. Per the germline V gene, CDR1 is MNHEY and CDR2 is SVGAGI.

The chain carries TRBV9 and TRBJ1-1; D is unclear. Trimming left V 0 bases short and J 2 bases short, with 11 bases between. CDR1 and CDR2 from the germline V gene are SGDLS and YYNGEE. This CDR3 has 15 residues. The CDR3: CASSVAWGPNTEAFF. The CDR3 nucleotides read TGTGCCAGCAGCGTAGCGTGGGGTCCCAACACTGAAGCTTTCTTT.

The chain has TRBV6-5 and TRBJ2-2; 9 bases are shared with TRBD2. This CDR3 comprises 16 residues. Germline loops: CDR1 MNHEY, CDR2 SVGAGI. Trimming removed 2 bases from V and 2 bases from J; junction bases left unmatched: 3. Written as DNA, the CDR3 is TGTGCCAGCAGTTACGTAGCGGGGGTCAACACCGGGGAGCTGTTTTTT. Amino acid sequence: CASSYVAGVNTGELFF.

This clonotype was recorded only once. This sequence joins TRBV10-2 and TRBJ1-1; D is ambiguous. CDR1 WSHSY and CDR2 SAAADI come from the germline V gene. Trimming pared 6 bases from V and 1 base from J, leaving 9 bases between. The CDR3 is 13 amino acids. The CDR3 spells CASREPPNTEAFF. The CDR3 DNA is TGCGCCAGCAGGGAGCCACCGAACACTGAAGCTTTCTTT.

The rearrangement joins TRBV11-2 to TRBJ2-6, with D perhaps TRBD1 (6 bases). V lost 3 bases and J lost 0, with 12 bases in between. The CDR3 is 17 amino acids. The germline CDR1 and CDR2 sequences are SGHAT and FQNNGV. CDR3 amino acids: CASSFRDTISGANVLTF. In nucleotides, the CDR3 is TGTGCCAGCAGCTTCCGGGACACAATCTCTGGGGCCAACGTCCTGACTTTC.

The V and J genes are TRBV6-2 or TRBV6-3 and TRBJ2-1, with D perhaps matching TRBD1 (6 bases). V was clipped by 2 bases and J by 0 bases, with 11 bases between them. CDR1 and CDR2 from the germline V gene are MNHEY and SVGEGT. The CDR3 is 16 residues long. The CDR3 protein is CASSYRQESSYNEQFF. CDR3 DNA sequence: TGTGCCAGCAGTTACCGACAGGAGAGCTCCTACAATGAGCAGTTCTTC.

V and J are TRBV9 and TRBJ2-7, with TRBD2 matching 8 bases. The CDR3 has 14 residues. Trimming at V came to 4 bases and at J to 5 bases, leaving 8 bases not matched to a gene. The germline CDR1 and CDR2 sequences are SGDLS and YYNGEE. CDR3 residues: CASSPRLARHEQYF. Written as DNA, the CDR3 is TGTGCCAGCAGCCCGCGACTAGCGAGGCACGAGCAGTACTTC.

The J gene is TRBJ2-6, the V gene TRBV11-2; no clear D. This CDR3 is built from 15 residues. V was pared by 2 bases and J by 2 bases, with 7 bases between. Germline V CDR1 and CDR2: SGHAT, FQNNGV. CDR3 sequence: CASSLYSAGANVLTF. The CDR3 bases are TGTGCCAGCAGCTTATACTCGGCTGGGGCCAACGTCCTGACTTTC.

This clonotype was recorded once. The J gene is TRBJ1-5, the V gene TRBV24-1; no clear D. V lost 10 bases to trimming and J lost 0 bases, with 15 bases between them. Germline V gives CDR1 KGHDR, CDR2 SFDVKD. There are 15 residues in the CDR3. The CDR3 bases are TGTGCCACTGGTCCCGGATCAGATAGCAATCAGCCCCAGCATTTT. Translating gives CATGPGSDSNQPQHF.

The chain uses TRBV7-9 and TRBJ2-3; 16 bases align to TRBD2. CDR3 length equals 19 residues. Trimming at V came to 5 bases and at J to 4 bases, leaving 12 bases not matched to a gene. Germline CDR1 reads SEHNR; CDR2 reads FQNEAQ (reference sequence). The CDR3 sequence is CASSAPGLAGGPGADTQYF. CDR3 coding DNA: TGTGCCAGCAGCGCTCCGGGACTAGCGGGGGGGCCTGGGGCAGATACGCAGTATTTT.

The rearrangement joins TRBV19 to TRBJ1-1; maybe TRBD1 (5 bases). Trimming took 4 bases from V and 5 from J, leaving 8 bases between them. The CDR3 has 12 amino acids. Germline V lookup: CDR1 LNHDA, CDR2 SQIVND (reference sequence). The CDR3 region is CASSTGLTEAFF. The CDR3 nucleotides read TGTGCCAGTAGTACAGGGTTAACTGAAGCTTTCTTT.

CDR3: CASSVGGRLSLGTEAFF. Here the CDR3 DNA reads TGTGCCAGCAGCGTAGGGGGCCGGTTAAGTTTGGGGACTGAAGCTTTCTTT. The rearrangement uses TRBV9 and TRBJ1-1; D may be TRBD1 (5 bases). The germline CDR1 and CDR2 sequences are SGDLS and YYNGEE. The CDR3 has 17 residues. The ends were cut back, 0 bases at V and 5 bases at J, with 20 bases in the middle.

The chain links TRBV12-3 or TRBV12-4 to TRBJ2-3, with D perhaps assigned TRBD1 or TRBD2 (6 bases each). The CDR3 consists of 15 residues. V lost 7 bases, J lost 6 bases, and 20 bases lay in between. The CDR3: CASTAQSPGADTQYF. As DNA, the CDR3 is TGTGCCAGCACCGCTCAATCCCCGGGGGCGGATACGCAGTATTTT.

The chain uses TRBV12-3 or TRBV12-4 and TRBJ2-4, with D possibly being TRBD1 or TRBD2 (5 bases each). V dropped 3 bases and J dropped 2 bases, with 11 bases sitting between them. CDR3 length: 15 residues. CDR3 DNA: TGTGCCAGCAGTTTGGGGACGGGAACCAAAAACATTCAGTACTTC. Translating it yields CASSLGTGTKNIQYF.

The chain recombines TRBV12-3 or TRBV12-4 with TRBJ2-7, with 10 bases fitting TRBD2. Unmatched junction bases numbered 9, after V lost 6 bases and J lost 7 bases. The CDR3 is 14 residues long. CDR3 nucleotide sequence: TGTGCCAGCAGGCCTGGCCTAGCGGGGGTAGAGCAGTACTTC. Its protein is CASRPGLAGVEQYF.